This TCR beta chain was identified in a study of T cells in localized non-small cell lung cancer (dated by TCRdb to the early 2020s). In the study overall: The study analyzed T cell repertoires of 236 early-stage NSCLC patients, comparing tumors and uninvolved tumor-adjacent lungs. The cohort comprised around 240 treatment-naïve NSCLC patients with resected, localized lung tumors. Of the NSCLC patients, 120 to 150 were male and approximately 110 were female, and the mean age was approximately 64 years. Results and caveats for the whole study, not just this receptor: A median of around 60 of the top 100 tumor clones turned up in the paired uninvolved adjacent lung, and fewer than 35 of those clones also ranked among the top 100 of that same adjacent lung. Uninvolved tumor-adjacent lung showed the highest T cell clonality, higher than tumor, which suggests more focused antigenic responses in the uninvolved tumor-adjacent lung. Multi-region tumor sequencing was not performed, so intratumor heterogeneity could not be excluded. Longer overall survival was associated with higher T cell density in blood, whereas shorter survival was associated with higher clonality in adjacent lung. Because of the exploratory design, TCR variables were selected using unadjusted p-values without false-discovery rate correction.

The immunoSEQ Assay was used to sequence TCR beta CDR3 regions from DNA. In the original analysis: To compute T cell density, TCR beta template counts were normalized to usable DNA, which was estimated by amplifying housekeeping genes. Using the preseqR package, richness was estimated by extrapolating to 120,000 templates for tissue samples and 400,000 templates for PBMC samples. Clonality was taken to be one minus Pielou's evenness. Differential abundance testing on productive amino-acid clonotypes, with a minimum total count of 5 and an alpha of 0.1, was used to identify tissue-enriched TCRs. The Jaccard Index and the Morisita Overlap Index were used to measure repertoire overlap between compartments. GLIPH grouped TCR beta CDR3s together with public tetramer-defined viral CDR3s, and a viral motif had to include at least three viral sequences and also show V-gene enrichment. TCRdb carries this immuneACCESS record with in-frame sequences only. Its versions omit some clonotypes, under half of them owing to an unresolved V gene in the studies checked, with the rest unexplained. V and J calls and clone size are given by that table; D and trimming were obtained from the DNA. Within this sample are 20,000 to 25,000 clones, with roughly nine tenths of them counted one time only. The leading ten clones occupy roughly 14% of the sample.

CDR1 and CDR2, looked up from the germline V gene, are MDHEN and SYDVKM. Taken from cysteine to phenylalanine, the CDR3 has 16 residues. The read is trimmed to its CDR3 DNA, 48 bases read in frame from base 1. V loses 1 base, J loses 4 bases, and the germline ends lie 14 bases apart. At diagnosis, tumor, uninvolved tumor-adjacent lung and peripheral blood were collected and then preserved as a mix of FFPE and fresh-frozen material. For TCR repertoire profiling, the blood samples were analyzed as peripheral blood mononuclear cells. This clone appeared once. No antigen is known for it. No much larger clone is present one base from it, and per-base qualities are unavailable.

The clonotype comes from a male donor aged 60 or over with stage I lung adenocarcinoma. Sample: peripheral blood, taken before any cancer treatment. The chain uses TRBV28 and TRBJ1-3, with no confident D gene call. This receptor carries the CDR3 CASSLYGLSAGNTIYF. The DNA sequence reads TGTGCCAGCAGTTTATACGGTCTTTCAGCAGGAAACACCATATATTTT.